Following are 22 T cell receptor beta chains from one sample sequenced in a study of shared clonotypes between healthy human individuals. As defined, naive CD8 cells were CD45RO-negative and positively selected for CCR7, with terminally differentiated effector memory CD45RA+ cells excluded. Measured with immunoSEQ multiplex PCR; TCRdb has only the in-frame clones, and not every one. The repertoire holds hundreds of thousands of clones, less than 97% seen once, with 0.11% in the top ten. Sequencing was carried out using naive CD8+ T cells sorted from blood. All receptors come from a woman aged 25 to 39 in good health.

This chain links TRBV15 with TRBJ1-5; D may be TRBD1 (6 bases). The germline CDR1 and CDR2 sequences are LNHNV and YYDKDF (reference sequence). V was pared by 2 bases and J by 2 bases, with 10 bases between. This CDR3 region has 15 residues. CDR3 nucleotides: TGTGCCACCAGCAGATCGGGACACGGCAATCAGCCCCAGCATTTT. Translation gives CATSRSGHGNQPQHF.

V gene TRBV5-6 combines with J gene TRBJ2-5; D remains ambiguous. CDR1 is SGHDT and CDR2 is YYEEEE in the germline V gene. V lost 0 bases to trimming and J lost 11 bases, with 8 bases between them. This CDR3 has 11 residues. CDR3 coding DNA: TGTGCCAGCAGCTTGGGGGAAGAGCAGTACTTC. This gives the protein CASSLGEEQYF.

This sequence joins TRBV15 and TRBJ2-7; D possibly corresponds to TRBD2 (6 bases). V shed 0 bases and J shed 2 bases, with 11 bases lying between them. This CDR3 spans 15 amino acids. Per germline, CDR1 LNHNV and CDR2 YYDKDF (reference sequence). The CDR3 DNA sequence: TGTGCCACCAGCAGAGATGTGACTAGGACCTACGAGCAGTACTTC. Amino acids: CATSRDVTRTYEQYF.

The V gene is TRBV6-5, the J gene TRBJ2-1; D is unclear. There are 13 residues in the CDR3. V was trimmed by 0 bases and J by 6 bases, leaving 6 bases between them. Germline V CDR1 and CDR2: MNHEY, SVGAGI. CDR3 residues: CASSYSIVNEQFF. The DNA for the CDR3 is TGTGCCAGCAGTTACTCGATTGTCAATGAGCAGTTCTTC.

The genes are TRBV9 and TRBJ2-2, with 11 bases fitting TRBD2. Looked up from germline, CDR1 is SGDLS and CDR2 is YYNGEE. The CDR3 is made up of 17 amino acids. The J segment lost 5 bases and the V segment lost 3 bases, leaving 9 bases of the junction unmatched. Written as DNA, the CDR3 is TGTGCCAGCAGCGGGAGATCACTAGCGGGAGATACCGGGGAGCTGTTTTTT. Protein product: CASSGRSLAGDTGELFF.

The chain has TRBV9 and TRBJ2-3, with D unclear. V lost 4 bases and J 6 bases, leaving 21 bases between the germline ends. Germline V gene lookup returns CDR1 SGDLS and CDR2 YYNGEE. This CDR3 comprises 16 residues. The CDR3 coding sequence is TGTGCCAGCAGCACCCGACTCTCTCTAGAGTATGATACGCAGTATTTT. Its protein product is CASSTRLSLEYDTQYF.

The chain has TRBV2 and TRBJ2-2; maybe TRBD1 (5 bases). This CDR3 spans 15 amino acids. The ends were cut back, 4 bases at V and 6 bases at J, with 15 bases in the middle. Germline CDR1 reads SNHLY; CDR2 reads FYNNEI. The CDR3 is CASSGLQGRAGELFF. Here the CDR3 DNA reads TGTGCCAGCAGTGGCCTCCAGGGTCGGGCCGGGGAGCTGTTTTTT.

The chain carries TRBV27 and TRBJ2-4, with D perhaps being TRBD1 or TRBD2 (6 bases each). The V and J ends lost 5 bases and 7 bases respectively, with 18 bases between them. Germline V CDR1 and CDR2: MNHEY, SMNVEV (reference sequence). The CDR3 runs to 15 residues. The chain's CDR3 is CASSPIGQGTNIQYF. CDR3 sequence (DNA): TGTGCCAGCAGTCCGATCGGCCAGGGGACTAACATTCAGTACTTC.

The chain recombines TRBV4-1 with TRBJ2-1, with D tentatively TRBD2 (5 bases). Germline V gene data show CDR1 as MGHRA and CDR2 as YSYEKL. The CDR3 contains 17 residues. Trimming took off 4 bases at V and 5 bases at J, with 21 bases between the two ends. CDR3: CASSPEGRVGVDNEQFF. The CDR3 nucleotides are TGCGCCAGCAGCCCTGAAGGCCGTGTCGGGGTAGACAATGAGCAGTTCTTC.

The CDR3 sequence: CASSLGQGGTEAFF. The CDR3 DNA sequence: TGTGCCAGCAGCTTGGGACAGGGAGGTACTGAAGCTTTCTTT. The chain is built from TRBV11-2 and TRBJ1-1, with 9 bases aligning to TRBD1. Germline CDR1 and CDR2: SGHAT and FQNNGV. CDR3 length: 14 amino acids. The ends lost 3 bases at V and 5 bases at J; junction bases unmatched: 4.

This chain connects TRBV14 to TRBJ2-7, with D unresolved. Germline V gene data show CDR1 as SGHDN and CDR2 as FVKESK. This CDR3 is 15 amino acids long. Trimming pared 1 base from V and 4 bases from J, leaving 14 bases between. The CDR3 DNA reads TGTGCCAGCAGCCAAGGAGTGGGTCCATCATACGAGCAGTACTTC. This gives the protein CASSQGVGPSYEQYF. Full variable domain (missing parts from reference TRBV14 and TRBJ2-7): EAGVTQFPSHSVIEKGQTVTLRCDPISGHDNLYWYRRVMGKEIKFLLHFVKESKQDESGMPNNRFLAERTGGTYSTLKVQPAELEDSGVYFCASSQGVGPSYEQYFGPGTRLTVT.

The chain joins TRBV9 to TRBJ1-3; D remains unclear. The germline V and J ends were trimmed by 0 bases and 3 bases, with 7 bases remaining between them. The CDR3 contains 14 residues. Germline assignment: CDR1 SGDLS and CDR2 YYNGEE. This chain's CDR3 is CASSVAPRGNTIYF. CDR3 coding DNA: TGTGCCAGCAGCGTAGCCCCCCGTGGAAACACCATATATTTT.

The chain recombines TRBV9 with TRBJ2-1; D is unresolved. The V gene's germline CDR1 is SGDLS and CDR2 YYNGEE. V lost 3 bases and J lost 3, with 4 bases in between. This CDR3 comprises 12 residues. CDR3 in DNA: TGTGCCAGCAGCGCCTACTACAATGAGCAGTTCTTC. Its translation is CASSAYYNEQFF.

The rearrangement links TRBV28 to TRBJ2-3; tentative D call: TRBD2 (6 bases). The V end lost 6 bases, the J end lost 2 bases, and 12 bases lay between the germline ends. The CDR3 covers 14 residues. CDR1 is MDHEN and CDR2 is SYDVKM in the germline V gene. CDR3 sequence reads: CASSQAGNTDTQYF. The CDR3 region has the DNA TGTGCCAGCAGCCAGGCGGGGAACACAGATACGCAGTATTTT. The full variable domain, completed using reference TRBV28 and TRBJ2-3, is DVKVTQSSRYLVKRTGEKVFLECVQDMDHENMFWYRQDPGLGLRLIYFSYDVKMKEKGDIPEGYSVSREKKERFSLILESASTNQTSMYLCASSQAGNTDTQYFGPGTRLTVL.

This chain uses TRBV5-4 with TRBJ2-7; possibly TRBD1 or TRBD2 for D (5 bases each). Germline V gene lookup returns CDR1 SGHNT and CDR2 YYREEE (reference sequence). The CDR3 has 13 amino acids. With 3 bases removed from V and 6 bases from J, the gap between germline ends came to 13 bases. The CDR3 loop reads CASSSGTHVEQYF. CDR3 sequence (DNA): TGTGCCAGCAGCTCCGGGACCCACGTCGAGCAGTACTTC.

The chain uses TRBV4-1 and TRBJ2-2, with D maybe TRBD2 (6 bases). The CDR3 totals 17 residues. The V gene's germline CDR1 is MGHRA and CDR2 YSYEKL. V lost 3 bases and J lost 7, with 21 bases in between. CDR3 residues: CASSQVTGVTSVGELFF. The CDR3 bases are TGCGCCAGCAGCCAGGTTACGGGAGTTACGTCTGTCGGGGAGCTGTTTTTT.

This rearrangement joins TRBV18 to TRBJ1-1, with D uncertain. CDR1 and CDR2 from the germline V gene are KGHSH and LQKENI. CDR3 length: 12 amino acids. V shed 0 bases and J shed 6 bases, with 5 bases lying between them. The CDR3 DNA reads TGTGCCAGCTCACCACCCGGTGCTGAAGCTTTCTTT. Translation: CASSPPGAEAFF.

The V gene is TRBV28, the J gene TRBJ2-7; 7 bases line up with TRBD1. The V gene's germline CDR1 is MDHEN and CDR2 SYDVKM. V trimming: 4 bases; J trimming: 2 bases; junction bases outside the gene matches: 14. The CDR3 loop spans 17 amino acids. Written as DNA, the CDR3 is TGTGCCAGCAGTTCCACCTATTTGGACAGGAAAGCCTACGAGCAGTACTTC. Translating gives CASSSTYLDRKAYEQYF. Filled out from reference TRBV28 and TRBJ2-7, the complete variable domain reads DVKVTQSSRYLVKRTGEKVFLECVQDMDHENMFWYRQDPGLGLRLIYFSYDVKMKEKGDIPEGYSVSREKKERFSLILESASTNQTSMYLCASSSTYLDRKAYEQYFGPGTRLTVT.

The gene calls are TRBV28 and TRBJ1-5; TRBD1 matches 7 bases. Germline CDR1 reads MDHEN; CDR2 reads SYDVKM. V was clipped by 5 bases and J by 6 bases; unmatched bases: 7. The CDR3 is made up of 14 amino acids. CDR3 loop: CASSRDRVLQPQHF. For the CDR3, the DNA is TGTGCCAGCAGTCGTGACAGGGTACTTCAGCCCCAGCATTTT.

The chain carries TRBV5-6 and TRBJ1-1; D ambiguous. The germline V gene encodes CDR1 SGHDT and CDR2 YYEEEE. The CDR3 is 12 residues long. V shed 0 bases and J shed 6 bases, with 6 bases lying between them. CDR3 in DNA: TGTGCCAGCAGCTTGGGGTATTCTGAAGCTTTCTTT. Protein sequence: CASSLGYSEAFF.

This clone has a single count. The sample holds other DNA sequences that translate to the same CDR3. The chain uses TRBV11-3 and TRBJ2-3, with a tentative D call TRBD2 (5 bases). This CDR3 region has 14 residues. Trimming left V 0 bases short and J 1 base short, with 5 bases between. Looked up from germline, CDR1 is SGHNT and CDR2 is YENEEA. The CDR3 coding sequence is TGTGCCAGCAGCTTAGAGCGGGGCACAGATACGCAGTATTTT. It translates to CASSLERGTDTQYF.

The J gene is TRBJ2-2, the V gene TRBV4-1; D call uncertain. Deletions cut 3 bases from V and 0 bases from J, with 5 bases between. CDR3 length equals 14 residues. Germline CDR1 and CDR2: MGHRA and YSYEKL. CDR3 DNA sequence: TGCGCCAGCAGCCACAGAGCGAACACCGGGGAGCTGTTTTTT. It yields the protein CASSHRANTGELFF.